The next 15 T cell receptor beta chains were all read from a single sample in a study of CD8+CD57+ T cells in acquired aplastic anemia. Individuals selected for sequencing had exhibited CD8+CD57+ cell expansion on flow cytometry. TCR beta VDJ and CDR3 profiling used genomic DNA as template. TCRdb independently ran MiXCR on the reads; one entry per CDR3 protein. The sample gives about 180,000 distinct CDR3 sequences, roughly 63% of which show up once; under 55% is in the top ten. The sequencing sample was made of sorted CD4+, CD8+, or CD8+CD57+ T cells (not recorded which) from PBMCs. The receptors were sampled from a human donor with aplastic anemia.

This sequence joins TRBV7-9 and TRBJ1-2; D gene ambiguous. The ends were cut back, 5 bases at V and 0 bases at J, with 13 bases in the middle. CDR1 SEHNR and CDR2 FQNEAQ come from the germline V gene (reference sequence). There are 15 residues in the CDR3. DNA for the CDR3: TGTGCCAGCAGCCCCGGGAGTTCAGCTAACTATGGCTACACCTTC. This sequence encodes CASSPGSSANYGYTF. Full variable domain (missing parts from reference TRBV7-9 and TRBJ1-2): DTGVSQNPRHKITKRGQNVTFRCDPISEHNRLYWYRQTLGQGPEFLTYFQNEAQLEKSRLLSDRFSAERPKGSFSTLEIQRTEQGDSAMYLCASSPGSSANYGYTFGSGTRLTVV.

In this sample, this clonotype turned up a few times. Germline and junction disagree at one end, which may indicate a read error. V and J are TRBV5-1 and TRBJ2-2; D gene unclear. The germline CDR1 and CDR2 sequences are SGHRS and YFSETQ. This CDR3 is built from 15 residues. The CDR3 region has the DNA TGTGCCAGCAGCTTAGGTCAGTCGAACACCGGGGAGCTGTTTTTT. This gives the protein CASSLGQSNTGELFF.

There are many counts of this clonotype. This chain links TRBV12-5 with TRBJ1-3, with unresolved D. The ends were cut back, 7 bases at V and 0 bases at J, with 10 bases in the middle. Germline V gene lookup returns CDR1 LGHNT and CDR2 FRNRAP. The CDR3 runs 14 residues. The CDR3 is CASAPGYSGNTIYF. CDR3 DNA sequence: TGTGCTAGTGCTCCAGGTTACTCTGGAAACACCATATATTTT.

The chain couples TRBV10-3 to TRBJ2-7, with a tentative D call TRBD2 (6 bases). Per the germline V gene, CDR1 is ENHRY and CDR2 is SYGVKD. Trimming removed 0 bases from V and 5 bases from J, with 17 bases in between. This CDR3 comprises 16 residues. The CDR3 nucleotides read TGTGCCATCAGTGAGTCGGCGCGGGATCGATCCCACGAGCAGTACTTC. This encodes CAISESARDRSHEQYF.

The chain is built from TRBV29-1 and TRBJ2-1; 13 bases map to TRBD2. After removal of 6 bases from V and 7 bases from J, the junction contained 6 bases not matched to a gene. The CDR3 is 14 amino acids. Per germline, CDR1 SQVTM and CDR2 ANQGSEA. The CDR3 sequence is CSVRTSGSVNEQFF. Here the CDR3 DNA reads TGCAGCGTCCGGACTAGCGGGAGTGTTAATGAGCAGTTCTTC.

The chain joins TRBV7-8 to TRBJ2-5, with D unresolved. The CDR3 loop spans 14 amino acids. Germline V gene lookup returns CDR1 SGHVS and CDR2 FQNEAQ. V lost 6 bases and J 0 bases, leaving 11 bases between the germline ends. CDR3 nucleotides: TGTGCCAGCAGGCCGGAACAGCACCAAGAGACCCAGTACTTC. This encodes CASRPEQHQETQYF.

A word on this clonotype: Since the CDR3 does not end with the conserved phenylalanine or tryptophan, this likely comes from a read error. The CDR3 protein is CATSNNRGGTSGELFL. As DNA, the CDR3 is TGTGCCACCAGCAACAATCGCGGCGGGACTAGCGGGGAGCTGTTTCTT. The V and J genes are TRBV15 and TRBJ2-2; TRBD2 agrees at 8 bases. J gave up 7 bases and V 4 bases, and 11 bases lay outside the gene matches. Germline V CDR1 and CDR2: LNHNV, YYDKDF (reference sequence). The CDR3 has 16 residues.

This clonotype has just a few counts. CDR3 amino acids: CAISGGDRAVYEQYF. The DNA for the CDR3 is TGTGCCATCAGTGGTGGGGACAGGGCGGTCTACGAGCAGTACTTC. This chain joins TRBV10-3 and TRBJ2-7; TRBD1 matches 9 bases. The CDR3 sequence is 15 residues long. Germline loops: CDR1 ENHRY, CDR2 SYGVKD. After removal of 4 bases from V and 3 bases from J, the junction contained 7 bases not matched to a gene.

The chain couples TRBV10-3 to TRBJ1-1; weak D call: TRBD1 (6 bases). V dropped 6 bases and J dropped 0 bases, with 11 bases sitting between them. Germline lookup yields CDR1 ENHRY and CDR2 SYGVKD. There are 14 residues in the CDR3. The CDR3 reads CAIRDRTVNTEAFF. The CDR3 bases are TGTGCCATCAGGGACAGAACAGTGAACACTGAAGCTTTCTTT.

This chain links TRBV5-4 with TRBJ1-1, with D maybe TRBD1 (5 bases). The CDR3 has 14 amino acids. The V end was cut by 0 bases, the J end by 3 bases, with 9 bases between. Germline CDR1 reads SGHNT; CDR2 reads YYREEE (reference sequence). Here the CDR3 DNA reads TGTGCCAGCAGCTTGGCGCGGGGCGACACTGAAGCTTTCTTT. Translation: CASSLARGDTEAFF.

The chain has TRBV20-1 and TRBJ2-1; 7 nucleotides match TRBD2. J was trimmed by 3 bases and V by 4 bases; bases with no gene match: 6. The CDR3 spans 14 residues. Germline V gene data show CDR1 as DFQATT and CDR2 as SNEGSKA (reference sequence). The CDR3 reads CSATRGGSYNEQFF. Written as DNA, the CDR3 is TGCAGTGCTACGCGGGGCGGGAGCTACAATGAGCAGTTCTTC.

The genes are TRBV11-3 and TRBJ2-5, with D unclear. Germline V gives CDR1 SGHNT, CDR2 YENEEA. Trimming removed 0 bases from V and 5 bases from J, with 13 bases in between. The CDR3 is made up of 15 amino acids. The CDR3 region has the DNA TGTGCCAGCAGCTTAGATCTTCGGAGCTCGGAGACCCAGTACTTC. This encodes CASSLDLRSSETQYF.

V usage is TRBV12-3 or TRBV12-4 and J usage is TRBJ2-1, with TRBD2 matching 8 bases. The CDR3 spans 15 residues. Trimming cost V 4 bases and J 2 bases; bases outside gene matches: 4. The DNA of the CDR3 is TGTGCCAGCAGTTCCTTGCGGGGGGCCTACAATGAGCAGTTCTTC. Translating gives CASSSLRGAYNEQFF.

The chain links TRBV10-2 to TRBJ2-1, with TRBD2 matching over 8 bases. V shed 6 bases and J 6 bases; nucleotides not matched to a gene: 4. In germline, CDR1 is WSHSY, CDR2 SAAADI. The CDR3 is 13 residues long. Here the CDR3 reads CASRGLDLNEQFF. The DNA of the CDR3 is TGCGCCAGCAGGGGACTAGATCTCAATGAGCAGTTCTTC.

The CDR3 bases are TGTGCCAGCAGCTTACGGGTATCCTACAATGAGCAGTTCTTC. This encodes CASSLRVSYNEQFF. The rearrangement uses TRBV7-8 and TRBJ2-1, with D unclear. Trimming removed 2 bases from V and 1 base from J, with 6 bases in between. The germline V gene encodes CDR1 SGHVS and CDR2 FQNEAQ. The CDR3 contains 14 residues.